The clone carrying this T cell receptor beta chain was observed a few times. Its antigen is not known. Expressed TCRB transcripts were sequenced after all isolated RNA was converted to cDNA. Some clones are missing from TCRdb's copy, which holds only in-frame ones; the method was immunoSEQ multiplex PCR. The data contain hundreds of thousands of clones, approximately 15% of them singletons. This CDR3 has 14 amino acids. CDR1 KGHSH and CDR2 LQKENI come from the germline V gene. The germline V and J ends were trimmed by 0 bases and 4 bases, with 9 bases remaining between them. This sample is drawn from a study of beta chain features in type 1 diabetes. Study-wide results and caveats: Among all four CD4+ subsets, Type 1 diabetes patients had TCRB CDR3s that were moderately but significantly shorter.

The chain joins TRBV18 to TRBJ1-1; D gene ambiguous. The TCR comes from a man in his late teens or twenties with type 1 diabetes. The sample comprised naive CD4+ T cells from blood. The CDR3 region is CASSPPWEGTEAFF. The CDR3 DNA sequence: TGTGCCAGCTCACCACCTTGGGAGGGCACTGAAGCTTTCTTT.